This entry describes one TCR beta chain. This clonotype appeared a few times. Its antigen is still unknown. No base quality values were provided; no much bigger clone lies one nucleotide off. Library creation used RT-PCR. Sequencing relied on a NextSeq 550. Clones were called with MiXCR by TCRdb after fastp trimmed the public reads at Q25, and only in-frame beta chains were retained. Every CDR3 protein is listed once, alongside the most common genes and DNA of its rows. Within this sample are about 960,000 distinct CDR3 sequences, with over 15% of them counted one time only. The ten largest clones capture approximately 5.9% of the sample. This sample was included in a study of patients and donors after allogeneic stem cell transplantation (dated by TCRdb to 2019 to 2021). Between the V and J ends, shortened by 5 bases and 7 bases respectively, the junction contains 15 bases. The CDR3 runs 14 residues from the cysteine to the phenylalanine. Kept here is only the CDR3 DNA, which spans 42 bases and is read in frame from base 1. CDR1 and CDR2 were assigned from the germline V gene as MNHNS and SASEGT.

This TCR was recovered from a human donor who was either an allogeneic HSCT recipient or a stem cell or donor lymphocyte infusion donor (not recorded which). It is not recorded whose cells these are; they may come from a transplant donor. Sequencing was carried out using blood, either unsorted or a sorted T cell fraction (not recorded which). The chain is assembled from TRBV6-1 and TRBJ2-1, with the D gene possibly TRBD1 or TRBD2, each one fitting 6 bases. The CDR3 sequence is CASSPTGAENEQFF. The nucleotides read TGTGCCAGCAGTCCCACGGGGGCTGAGAATGAGCAGTTCTTC.